This T cell receptor (beta chain) was recovered during a study of cytomegalovirus exposure and HLA in healthy donors. Study-level findings and limits: Using a false discovery rate of 0.05, a later analysis showed that some 16,000 TCR beta sequences were associated with HLA alleles. A later analysis revealed that TCR association rates differed between HLA loci, peaking at DRB1 and bottoming out at HLA-C.

Of note for this clone: Its antigen remains unidentified.

60 Vbeta and 13 Jbeta primers were used in PCR. Sequencing used immunoSEQ multiplex PCR; TCRdb keeps in-frame clones, though not all of them. The sample has under 200,000 clones; under 90% are singletons. This CDR3 spans 15 amino acids. Trimming pared 4 bases from V and 1 base from J, leaving 11 bases between. Germline V gene lookup returns CDR1 SEHNR and CDR2 FQNEAQ (reference sequence). The rearrangement links TRBV7-9 to TRBJ1-3; unclear D gene. This TCR came from a man aged 25-45 years in good health and CMV-seronegative. Sequenced material: PBMCs. The CDR3 here is CASSWEFPSGNTIYF. The DNA of the CDR3 is TGTGCCAGCAGCTGGGAGTTTCCTTCTGGAAACACCATATATTTT.